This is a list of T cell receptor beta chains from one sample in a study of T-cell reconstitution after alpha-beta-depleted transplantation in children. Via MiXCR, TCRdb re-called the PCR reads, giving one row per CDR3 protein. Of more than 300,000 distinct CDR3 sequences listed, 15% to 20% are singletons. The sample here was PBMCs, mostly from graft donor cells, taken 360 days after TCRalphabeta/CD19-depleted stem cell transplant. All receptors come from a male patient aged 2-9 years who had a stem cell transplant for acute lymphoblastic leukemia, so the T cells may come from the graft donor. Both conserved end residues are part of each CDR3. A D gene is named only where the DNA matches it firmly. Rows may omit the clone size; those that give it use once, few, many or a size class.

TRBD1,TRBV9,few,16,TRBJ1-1,CASSVAGDRGGTEAFF,TGTGCCAGCAGCGTAGCGGGGGACAGGGGGGGCACTGAAGCTTTCTTT
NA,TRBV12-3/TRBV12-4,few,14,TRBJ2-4,CASSLSGGLNIQYF,TGTGCCAGCAGTTTAAGTGGGGGCTTAAACATTCAGTACTTC
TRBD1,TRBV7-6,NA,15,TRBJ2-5,CASSIGTGGAETQYF,TGTGCCAGCAGTATCGGGACAGGGGGCGCGGAGACCCAGTACTTC
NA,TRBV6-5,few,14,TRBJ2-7,CASSYRGGSYEQYF,TGTGCCAGCAGTTACCGGGGAGGTTCCTACGAGCAGTACTTC
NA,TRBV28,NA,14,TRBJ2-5,CASSLLGGWGTQYF,TGTGCCAGCAGTTTATTGGGGGGATGGGGGACCCAGTACTTC
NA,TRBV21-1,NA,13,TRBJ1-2,CASSIWRLYGYTF,TGTGCCAGCAGCATTTGGCGACTCTATGGCTACACCTTC
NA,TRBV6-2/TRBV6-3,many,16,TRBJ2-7,CASGGTAHPFSYEQYF,TGTGCCAGCGGCGGGACAGCCCATCCTTTTTCCTACGAGCAGTACTTC
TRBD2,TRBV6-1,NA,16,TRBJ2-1,CASREGLWREFNEQFF,TGTGCCAGCAGGGAGGGGCTATGGCGGGAGTTTAATGAGCAGTTCTTC
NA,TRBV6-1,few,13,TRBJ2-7,CASGTVFSYEQYF,TGTGCCAGCGGTACAGTCTTCTCCTACGAGCAGTACTTC
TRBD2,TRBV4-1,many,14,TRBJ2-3,CASSQTGTIDTQYF,TGCGCCAGCAGCCAAACGGGGACTATAGATACGCAGTATTTT
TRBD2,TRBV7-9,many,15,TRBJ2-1,CASSPTSGLYNEQFF,TGTGCCAGCAGCCCCACCTCGGGACTATATAATGAGCAGTTCTTC
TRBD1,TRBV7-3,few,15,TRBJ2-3,CASSLTTGVTDTQYF,TGTGCCAGCAGCTTAACCACAGGGGTCACAGATACGCAGTATTTT
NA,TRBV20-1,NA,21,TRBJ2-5,CSARWVRIPKSTGSTQETQYF,TGCAGTGCCCGATGGGTTAGGATTCCTAAATCGACAGGATCTACACAAGAGACCCAGTACTTC
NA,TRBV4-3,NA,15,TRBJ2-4,CASSHEPGAKNIQYF,TGCGCCAGCAGCCATGAGCCAGGGGCCAAAAACATTCAGTACTTC
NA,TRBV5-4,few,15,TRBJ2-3,CASKAPGPSTDTQYF,TGTGCCAGCAAGGCGCCGGGACCCAGCACAGATACGCAGTATTTT
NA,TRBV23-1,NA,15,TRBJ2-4,CASSPWTAGEHIQYF,TGCGCCAGCAGTCCTTGGACAGCTGGAGAACACATTCAGTACTTC
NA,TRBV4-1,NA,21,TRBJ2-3,CASSQDRGGRVARTSTDTQYF,TGCGCCAGCAGCCAAGATCGAGGGGGGCGCGTTGCCCGCACCAGCACAGATACGCAGTATTTT
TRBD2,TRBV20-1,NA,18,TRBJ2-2,CSASGPDSRTSAVGELFF,TGCAGTGCTAGCGGCCCGGATAGTAGGACTAGCGCGGTCGGGGAGCTGTTTTTT
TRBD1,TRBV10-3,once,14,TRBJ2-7,CAISDSTGGYEQYF,TGTGCCATCAGTGATTCGACAGGGGGCTACGAGCAGTACTTC
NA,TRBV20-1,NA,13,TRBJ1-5,CSASTGPGQPQHF,TGCAGTGCGTCTACAGGACCCGGACAGCCCCAGCATTTT
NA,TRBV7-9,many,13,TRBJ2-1,CASSGGSYNEQFF,TGTGCCAGCTCAGGCGGGTCCTACAATGAGCAGTTCTTC
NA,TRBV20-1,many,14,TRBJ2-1,CSATTPSSYNEQFF,TGCAGTGCTACCACTCCGAGCTCCTACAATGAGCAGTTCTTC
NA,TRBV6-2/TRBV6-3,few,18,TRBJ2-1,CASSTGGTSWGGRNEQFF,TGTGCCAGCAGTACCGGGGGAACTAGCTGGGGTGGGCGAAATGAGCAGTTCTTC
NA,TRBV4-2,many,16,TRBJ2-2,CASSQGGLRDTGELFF,TGTGCCAGCAGCCAAGGTGGGCTAAGGGACACCGGGGAGCTGTTTTTT
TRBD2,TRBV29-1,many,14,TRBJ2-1,CSVEKLAGENEQFF,TGCAGCGTTGAAAAACTAGCGGGAGAAAATGAGCAGTTCTTC
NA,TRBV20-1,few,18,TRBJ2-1,CSARDLLSRQSSYNEQFF,TGCAGTGCTAGAGATCTGCTCTCTCGACAGAGCTCCTACAATGAGCAGTTCTTC
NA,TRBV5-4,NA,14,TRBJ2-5,CASSSRDVQEAQYF,TGTGCCAGCAGTTCACGGGACGTACAAGAGGCCCAGTACTTC
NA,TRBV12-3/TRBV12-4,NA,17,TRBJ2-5,CASSYFPLDQDQETQYF,TGTGCCAGCAGTTATTTCCCCCTGGACCAAGATCAAGAGACCCAGTACTTC
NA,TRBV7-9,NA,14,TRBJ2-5,CASSLTRGYETQYF,TGTGCCAGCAGCTTAACGAGGGGATACGAGACCCAGTACTTC
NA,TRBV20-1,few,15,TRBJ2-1,CSARGIVLDYNEQFF,TGCAGTGCTAGAGGTATAGTCTTAGACTACAATGAGCAGTTCTTC
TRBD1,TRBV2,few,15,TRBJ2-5,CASITDRAYQETQYF,TGTGCCAGCATCACGGACAGGGCGTACCAAGAGACCCAGTACTTC
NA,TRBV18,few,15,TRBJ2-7,CASSPNYGRTYEQYF,TGTGCCAGCTCACCCAACTACGGCCGTACCTACGAGCAGTACTTC
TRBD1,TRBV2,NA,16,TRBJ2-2,CASSEGRGQWDGELFF,TGTGCCAGCAGTGAAGGCAGGGGGCAATGGGACGGGGAGCTGTTTTTT
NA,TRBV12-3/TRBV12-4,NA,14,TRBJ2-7,CASSLWGKGSEQYF,TGTGCCAGCAGTTTATGGGGTAAAGGATCCGAGCAGTACTTC
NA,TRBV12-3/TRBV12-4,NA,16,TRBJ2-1,CASSLVGKPKNNEQFF,TGTGCCAGCAGTTTAGTAGGGAAGCCCAAAAACAATGAGCAGTTCTTC
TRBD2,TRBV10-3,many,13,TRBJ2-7,CATVSGYSYEQYF,TGTGCCACCGTTAGCGGGTACTCCTACGAGCAGTACTTC